This TCR beta chain was captured by sequencing in a study of blood T cell repertoires in COVID-19. As for the study in general: The United States, Italy and Spain were the sources of the acute and convalescent COVID-19 samples.

Clones were sequenced by immunoSEQ multiplex PCR, and TCRdb holds only the in-frame ones, with some missing. The sample lists around 210,000 clones, approximately 88% occurring once. This clone was recorded only once. V lost 1 base and J 5 bases, leaving 13 bases between the germline ends. The CDR3 runs 15 residues. Germline lookup yields CDR1 SGHDN and CDR2 FVKESK. The rearrangement joins TRBV14 to TRBJ2-3; D ambiguous. This TCR derives from a woman between 18 and 29 years old who had recovered from COVID-19. The material sequenced was PBMCs or T cells enriched from blood (not recorded which). The CDR3 reads CASSQVHRSVDTQYF. As DNA, the CDR3 is TGTGCCAGCAGCCAAGTACATCGGAGTGTAGATACGCAGTATTTT.